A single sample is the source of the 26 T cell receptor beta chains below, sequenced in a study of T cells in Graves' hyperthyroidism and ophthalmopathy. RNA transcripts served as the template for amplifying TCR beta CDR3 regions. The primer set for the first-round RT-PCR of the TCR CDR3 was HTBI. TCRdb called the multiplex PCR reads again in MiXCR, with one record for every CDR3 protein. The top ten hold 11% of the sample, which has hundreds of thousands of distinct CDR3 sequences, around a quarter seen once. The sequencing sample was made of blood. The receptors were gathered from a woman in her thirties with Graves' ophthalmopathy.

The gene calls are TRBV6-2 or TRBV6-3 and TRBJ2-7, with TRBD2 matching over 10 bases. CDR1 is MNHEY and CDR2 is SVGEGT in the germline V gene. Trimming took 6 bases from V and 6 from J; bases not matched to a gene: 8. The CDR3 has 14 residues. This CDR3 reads CASRPSGGGFEQYF. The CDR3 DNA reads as TGTGCCAGCAGACCAAGCGGGGGGGGTTTCGAGCAGTACTTC.

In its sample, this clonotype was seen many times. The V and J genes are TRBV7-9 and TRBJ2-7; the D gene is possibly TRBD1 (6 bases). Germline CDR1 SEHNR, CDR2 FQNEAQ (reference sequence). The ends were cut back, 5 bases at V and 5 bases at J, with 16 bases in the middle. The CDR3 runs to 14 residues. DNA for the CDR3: TGTGCCAGCAGCGTTGGTCAGGGGAGACACGAGCAGTACTTC. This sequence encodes CASSVGQGRHEQYF.

This CDR3 reads CASSEAGTGNYGYTF. CDR3 bases: TGTGCCAGCAGTGAAGCCGGGACAGGAAACTATGGCTACACCTTC. The chain is built from TRBV6-1 and TRBJ1-2; 8 bases agree with TRBD1. CDR3 length equals 15 residues. J gave up 2 bases and V 0 bases, and 2 bases lay outside the gene matches. Germline V lookup: CDR1 MNHNS, CDR2 SASEGT.

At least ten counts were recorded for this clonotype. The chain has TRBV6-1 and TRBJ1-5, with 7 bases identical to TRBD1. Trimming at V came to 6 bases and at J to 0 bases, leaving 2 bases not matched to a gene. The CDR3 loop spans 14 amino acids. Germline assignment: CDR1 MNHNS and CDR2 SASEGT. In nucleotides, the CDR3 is TGTGCCAGCAGACAGGGGTCTAGCAATCAGCCCCAGCATTTT. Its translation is CASRQGSSNQPQHF.

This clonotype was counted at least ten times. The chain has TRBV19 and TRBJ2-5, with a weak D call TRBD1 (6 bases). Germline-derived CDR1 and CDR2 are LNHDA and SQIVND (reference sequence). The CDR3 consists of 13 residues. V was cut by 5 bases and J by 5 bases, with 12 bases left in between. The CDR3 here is CASSLQGYETQYF. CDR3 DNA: TGTGCCAGTAGTTTACAGGGCTACGAGACCCAGTACTTC. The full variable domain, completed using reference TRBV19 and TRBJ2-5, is DGGITQSPKYLFRKEGQNVTLSCEQNLNHDAMYWYRQDPGQGLRLIYYSQIVNDFQKGDIAEGYSVSREKKESFPLTVTSAQKNPTAFYLCASSLQGYETQYFGPGTRLLVL.

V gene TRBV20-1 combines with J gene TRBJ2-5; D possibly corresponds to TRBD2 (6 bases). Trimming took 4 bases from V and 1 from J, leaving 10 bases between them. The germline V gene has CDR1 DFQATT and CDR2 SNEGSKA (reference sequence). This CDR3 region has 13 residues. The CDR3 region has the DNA TGCAGTGCTATCGCGGGGCTCCAAGAGACCCAGTACTTC. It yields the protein CSAIAGLQETQYF.

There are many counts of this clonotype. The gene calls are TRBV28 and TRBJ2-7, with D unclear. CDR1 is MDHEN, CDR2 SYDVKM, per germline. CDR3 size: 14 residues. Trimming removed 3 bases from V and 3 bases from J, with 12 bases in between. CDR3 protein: CASSFPGFDYEQYF. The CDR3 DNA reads TGTGCCAGCAGTTTCCCAGGATTTGACTACGAGCAGTACTTC.

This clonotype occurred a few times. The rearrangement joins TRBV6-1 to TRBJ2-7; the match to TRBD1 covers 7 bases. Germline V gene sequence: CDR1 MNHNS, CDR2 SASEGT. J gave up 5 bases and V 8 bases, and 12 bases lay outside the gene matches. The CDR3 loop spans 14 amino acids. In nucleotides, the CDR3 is TGTGCCAGCTCGGGCCCCGGACAGGTGGACGAGCAGTACTTC. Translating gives CASSGPGQVDEQYF.

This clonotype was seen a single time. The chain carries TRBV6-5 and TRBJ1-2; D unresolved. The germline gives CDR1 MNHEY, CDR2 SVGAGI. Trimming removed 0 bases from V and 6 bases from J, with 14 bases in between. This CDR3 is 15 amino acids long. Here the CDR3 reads CASSYSSEGLDGYTF. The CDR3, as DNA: TGTGCCAGCAGTTACTCGTCCGAGGGCTTGGATGGCTACACCTTC.

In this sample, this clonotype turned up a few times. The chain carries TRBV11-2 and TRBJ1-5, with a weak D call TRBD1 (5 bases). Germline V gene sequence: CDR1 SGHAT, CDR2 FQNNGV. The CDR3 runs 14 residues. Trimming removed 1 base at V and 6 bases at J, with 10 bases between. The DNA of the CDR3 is TGTGCCAGCAGCTTAGGCGGGGGTTTTCAGCCCCAGCATTTT. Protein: CASSLGGGFQPQHF.

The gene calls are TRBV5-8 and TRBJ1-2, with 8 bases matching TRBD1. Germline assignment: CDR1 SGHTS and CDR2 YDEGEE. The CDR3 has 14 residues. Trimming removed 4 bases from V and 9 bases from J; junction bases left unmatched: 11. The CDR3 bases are TGTGCCAGCAGCGGCAGGGGGCCGGGTATTAGCTACACCTTC. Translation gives CASSGRGPGISYTF.

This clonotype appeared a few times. The CDR3, as DNA: TGTGCCAGCAGCGCAGGGGGGAACGAGCAGTACTTC. It codes for CASSAGGNEQYF. The V call is TRBV6-1, the J call TRBJ2-7; D is possibly TRBD1 (7 bases). The CDR3 length is 12 residues. Trimming took 6 bases from V and 5 from J, leaving 11 bases between them. Germline V lookup: CDR1 MNHNS, CDR2 SASEGT.

The CDR3 here is CASSLVSRAGGAFF. DNA of the CDR3: TGTGCCAGCAGCTTAGTAAGCAGGGCCGGGGGAGCTTTCTTT. This chain joins TRBV7-2 and TRBJ1-1, with D possibly matching TRBD1 (5 bases). The CDR3 runs 14 residues. V lost 1 base and J 10 bases, leaving 16 bases between the germline ends. CDR1 SGHTA and CDR2 FQGNSA come from the germline V gene.

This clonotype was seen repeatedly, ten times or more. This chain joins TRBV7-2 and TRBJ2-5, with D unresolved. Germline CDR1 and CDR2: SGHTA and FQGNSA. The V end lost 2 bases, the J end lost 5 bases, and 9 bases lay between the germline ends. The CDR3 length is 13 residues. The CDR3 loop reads CASSLTTLETQYF. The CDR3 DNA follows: TGTGCCAGCAGCTTAACTACCTTGGAGACCCAGTACTTC.

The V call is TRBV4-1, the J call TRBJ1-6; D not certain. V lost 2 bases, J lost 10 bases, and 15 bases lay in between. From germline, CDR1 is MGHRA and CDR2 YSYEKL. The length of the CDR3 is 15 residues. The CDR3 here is CASSQLGGVRSPLHF. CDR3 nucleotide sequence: TGCGCCAGCAGCCAATTGGGTGGGGTAAGGTCACCCCTCCACTTT.

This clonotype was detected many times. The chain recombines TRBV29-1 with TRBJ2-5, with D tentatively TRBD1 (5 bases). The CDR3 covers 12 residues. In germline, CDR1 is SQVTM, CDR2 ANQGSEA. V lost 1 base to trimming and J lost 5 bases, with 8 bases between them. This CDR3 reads CSVEGGRETQYF. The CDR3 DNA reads TGCAGCGTTGAAGGGGGCCGCGAGACCCAGTACTTC.

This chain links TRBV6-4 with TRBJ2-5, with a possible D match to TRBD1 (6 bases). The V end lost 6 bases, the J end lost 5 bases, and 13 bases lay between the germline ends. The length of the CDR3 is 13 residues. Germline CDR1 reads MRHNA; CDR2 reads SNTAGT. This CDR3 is CASSSGEWETQYF. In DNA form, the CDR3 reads TGTGCCAGCAGCTCAGGGGAGTGGGAGACCCAGTACTTC.

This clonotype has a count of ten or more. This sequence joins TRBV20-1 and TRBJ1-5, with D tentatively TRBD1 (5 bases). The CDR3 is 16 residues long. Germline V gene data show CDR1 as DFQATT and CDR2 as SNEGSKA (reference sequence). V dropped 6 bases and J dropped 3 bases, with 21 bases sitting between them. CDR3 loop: CSATGPQGVTNQPQHF. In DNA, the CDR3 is TGCAGTGCCACGGGACCTCAGGGCGTAACCAATCAGCCCCAGCATTTT.

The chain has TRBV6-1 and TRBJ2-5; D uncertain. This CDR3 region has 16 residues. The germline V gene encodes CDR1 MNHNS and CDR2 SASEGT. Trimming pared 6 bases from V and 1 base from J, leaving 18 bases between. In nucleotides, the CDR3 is TGTGCCAGCAGCCAAGATTGGACCGCACTCCAAGAGACCCAGTACTTC. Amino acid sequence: CASSQDWTALQETQYF.

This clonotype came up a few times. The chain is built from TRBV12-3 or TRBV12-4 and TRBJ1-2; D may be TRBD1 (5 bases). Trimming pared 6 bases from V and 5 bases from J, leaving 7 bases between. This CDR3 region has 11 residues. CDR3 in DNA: TGTGCCAGCAGGGAGGGGTATGGCTACACCTTC. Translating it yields CASREGYGYTF.

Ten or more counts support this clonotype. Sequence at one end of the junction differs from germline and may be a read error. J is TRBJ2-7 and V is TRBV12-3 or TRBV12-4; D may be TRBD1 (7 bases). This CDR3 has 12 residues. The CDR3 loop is CASSFSGGEQYF. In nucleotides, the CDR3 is TGCGCCAGCAGCTTCTCAGGGGGGGAGCAGTACTTC.

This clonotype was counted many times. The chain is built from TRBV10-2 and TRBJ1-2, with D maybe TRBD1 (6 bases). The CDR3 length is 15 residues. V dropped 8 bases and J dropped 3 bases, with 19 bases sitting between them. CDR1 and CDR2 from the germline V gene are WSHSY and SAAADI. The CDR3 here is CASLRGGANYYGYTF. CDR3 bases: TGCGCCAGCCTGAGGGGGGGCGCGAACTACTATGGCTACACCTTC.

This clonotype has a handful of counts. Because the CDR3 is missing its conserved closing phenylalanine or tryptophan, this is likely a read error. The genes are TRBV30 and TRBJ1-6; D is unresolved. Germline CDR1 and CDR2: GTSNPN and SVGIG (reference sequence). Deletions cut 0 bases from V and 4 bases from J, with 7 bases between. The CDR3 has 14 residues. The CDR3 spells CAWSVARYNSPLHS. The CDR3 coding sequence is TGTGCCTGGAGTGTAGCAAGATATAATTCACCCCTCCACTCT.

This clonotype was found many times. The CDR3 region is CASRGGTDQPQHF. The DNA of the CDR3 is TGTGCCAGCAGGGGGGGGACCGATCAGCCCCAGCATTTT. The chain uses TRBV10-3 and TRBJ1-5; 7 bases align to TRBD1. This CDR3 region has 13 residues. V was pared by 10 bases and J by 5 bases, with 8 bases of the junction left unmatched. The germline gives CDR1 ENHRY, CDR2 SYGVKD.

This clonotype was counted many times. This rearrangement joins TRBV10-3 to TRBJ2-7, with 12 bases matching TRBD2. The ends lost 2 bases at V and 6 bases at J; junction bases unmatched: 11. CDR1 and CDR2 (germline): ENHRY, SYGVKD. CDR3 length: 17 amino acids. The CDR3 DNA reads TGTGCCATCAGTGAGGGTGGGACTAGCGGGCCTACCTCCGAGCAGTACTTC. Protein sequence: CAISEGGTSGPTSEQYF.

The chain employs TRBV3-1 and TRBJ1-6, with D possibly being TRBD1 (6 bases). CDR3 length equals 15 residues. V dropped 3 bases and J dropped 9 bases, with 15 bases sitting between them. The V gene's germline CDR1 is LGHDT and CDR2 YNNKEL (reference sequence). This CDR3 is CASSHWTELGSPLHF. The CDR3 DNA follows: TGTGCCAGCAGCCATTGGACAGAATTGGGTTCACCCCTCCACTTT.